This record covers a single T cell receptor (beta chain). The data are from a study of blood T cell repertoires in COVID-19. On the study more broadly: T cells, B-cell-depleted T cells, or PBMCs provided the cDNA or gDNA that served as material.

The repertoire was sequenced with immunoSEQ multiplex PCR; TCRdb's copy has only in-frame clones and lacks some. The sample shows 150,000 to 200,000 clones, approximately 85% of them seen only once. This CDR3 contains 15 residues. Germline values: CDR1 SGDLS, CDR2 YYNGEE. V lost 4 bases, J lost 2 bases, and 6 bases stayed unmatched. The V call is TRBV9, the J call TRBJ2-7; 10 positions match TRBD2. The source is a woman of 80 years or more with acute or convalescent COVID-19. Material: peripheral blood. The CDR3 loop is CASSTQAGGTYEQYF. The CDR3 nucleotides are TGTGCCAGCAGCACTCAAGCGGGAGGGACCTACGAGCAGTACTTC.